The clone carrying this T cell receptor (beta chain) was seen only once. Produced via immunoSEQ multiplex PCR; TCRdb's table is partial and in-frame only. The table has 30,000 to 40,000 clones, about 90% seen once. CDR3 length equals 15 residues. Germline values: CDR1 MNHEY, CDR2 SVGAGI. Trimming removed 8 bases at V and 3 bases at J, with 17 bases between. The data were obtained in a study of T cell changes during pregnancy in multiple sclerosis. The source material was CD4+ T cells from peripheral blood mononuclear cells, sampled in the second trimester of pregnancy. This chain joins TRBV6-5 and TRBJ2-1; the D is unclear. This receptor was obtained from a female donor in good health, enrolled as a control in a pregnancy study. This CDR3 is CASPPPGRVYNEQFF. CDR3 nucleotides: TGTGCCAGCCCCCCTCCCGGCCGGGTCTACAATGAGCAGTTCTTC.